Shown below are 13 T cell receptor beta chains from a single sample sequenced in a study of T cell responses to AZD1222 COVID-19 vaccine. Assay: immunoSEQ multiplex PCR; the TCRdb copy retains only in-frame clones and omits some. Here the sample spans about 97,000 clones, 84% being singletons. Sequenced here: peripheral blood, sampled on day 0 of AZD1222 vaccination. The receptors were gathered from an adult in good health.

This rearrangement joins TRBV7-9 to TRBJ1-2; the D gene is possibly TRBD1 (5 bases). V lost 6 bases and J lost 8, with 13 bases in between. The CDR3 runs to 12 residues. Germline V CDR1 and CDR2: SEHNR, FQNEAQ (reference sequence). The CDR3 DNA reads TGTGCCAGCAGTTTACCAGGGTACGGCTACACCTTC. Encoded protein: CASSLPGYGYTF.

In its sample, this clone was seen once. The J gene is TRBJ1-1, the V gene TRBV25-1, with TRBD1 as a possible D gene (6 bases). Trimming removed 3 bases at V and 7 bases at J, with 18 bases between. The CDR3 contains 15 residues. Germline V gene sequence: CDR1 MGHDK, CDR2 SYGVNS. The CDR3 coding sequence is TGTGCCAGCAGTGATCCGGGACACAAAACAAATGAAGCTTTCTTT. This sequence encodes CASSDPGHKTNEAFF.

The chain has TRBV6-2 or TRBV6-3 and TRBJ2-3, with 8 bases aligning to TRBD1. Germline CDR1 reads MNHEY; CDR2 reads SVGEGT. Trimming removed 0 bases from V and 11 bases from J; junction bases left unmatched: 7. The CDR3 contains 14 residues. CDR3 DNA sequence: TGTGCCAGCAGTTACTCGTGGGACAGGCCTAAGCAGTATTTT. As protein: CASSYSWDRPKQYF.

This clone was seen only once. The rearrangement links TRBV6-5 to TRBJ2-3; 9 positions match TRBD2. Germline-derived CDR1 and CDR2 are MNHEY and SVGAGI. V trimming: 2 bases; J trimming: 1 base; junction bases outside the gene matches: 4. This CDR3 has 16 amino acids. CDR3: CASSYKASGGTDTQYF. CDR3 nucleotide sequence: TGTGCCAGCAGTTACAAAGCTAGCGGGGGCACAGATACGCAGTATTTT.

The chain couples TRBV6-2 or TRBV6-3 to TRBJ1-5; no clear D gene. The CDR3 extends over 13 amino acids. Trimming left V 0 bases short and J 1 base short, with 1 base between. Germline CDR1 reads MNHEY; CDR2 reads SVGEGT. CDR3 residues: CASSYSSNQPQHF. CDR3 DNA: TGTGCCAGCAGTTACTCCAGCAATCAGCCCCAGCATTTT.

The chain has TRBV12-3 or TRBV12-4 and TRBJ1-2, with a possible D match to TRBD1 (6 bases). Trimming removed 7 bases at V and 7 bases at J, with 16 bases between. CDR3 length: 13 amino acids. The CDR3 sequence is CASNSGGRGGYTF. The CDR3 DNA sequence: TGTGCCAGCAACTCCGGGGGCCGGGGTGGCTACACCTTC.

The chain recombines TRBV6-5 with TRBJ1-1; no reliable D call. Germline V CDR1 and CDR2: MNHEY, SVGAGI. The CDR3 length is 12 residues. V dropped 6 bases and J dropped 3 bases, with 8 bases sitting between them. The CDR3 nucleotides are TGTGCCAGCAGGGTGGGTGACACTGAAGCTTTCTTT. Translated, it gives CASRVGDTEAFF.

This chain links TRBV18 with TRBJ2-3; D is uncertain. Per the germline V gene, CDR1 is KGHSH and CDR2 is LQKENI. The V gene lost 3 bases and the J gene lost 2 bases, with 3 bases spanning the gap. This CDR3 region has 12 residues. In DNA, the CDR3 is TGTGCCAGCTCACCCGACACAGATACGCAGTATTTT. Translation: CASSPDTDTQYF.

This clone appeared a single time. The chain joins TRBV5-4 to TRBJ1-6, with D possibly being TRBD1 (6 bases). Germline lookup yields CDR1 SGHNT and CDR2 YYREEE (reference sequence). With 1 base removed from V and 9 bases from J, the gap between germline ends came to 11 bases. The CDR3 length is 14 residues. The CDR3 spells CASSLNRDGSPLHF. In nucleotides, the CDR3 is TGTGCCAGCAGCTTGAACAGGGACGGTTCACCCCTCCACTTT.

This clone was counted a single time. In DNA, the CDR3 is TGCAGCGGTCAGGGTTTGTGGACTGAAGCTTTCTTT. It translates to CSGQGLWTEAFF. The V call is TRBV29-1, the J call TRBJ1-1; D possibly corresponds to TRBD1 (5 bases). The CDR3 covers 12 residues. Looked up from germline, CDR1 is SQVTM and CDR2 is ANQGSEA. Trimming stripped 7 bases from V and 5 bases from J, with 14 bases between.

This chain joins TRBV7-9 and TRBJ2-1, with D possibly matching TRBD1 (6 bases). Looked up from germline, CDR1 is SEHNR and CDR2 is FQNEAQ (reference sequence). V dropped 1 base and J dropped 10 bases, with 14 bases sitting between them. The CDR3 covers 14 residues. The CDR3 here is CASSLGSQGREQFF. DNA of the CDR3: TGTGCCAGCAGCTTAGGATCCCAGGGGAGAGAGCAGTTCTTC.

The chain carries TRBV6-5 and TRBJ1-3, with unresolved D. Trimming took 5 bases from V and 4 from J, leaving 9 bases between them. The germline gives CDR1 MNHEY, CDR2 SVGAGI. This CDR3 region has 13 residues. The CDR3 region is CASSPQAGNTIYF. The CDR3 bases are TGTGCCAGCAGTCCCCAGGCCGGAAACACCATATATTTT.

This clone appeared many times. V is TRBV13 and J is TRBJ2-7, with D hard to call. Trimming removed 4 bases at V and 0 bases at J, with 10 bases between. CDR3 length equals 14 residues. The germline V gene has CDR1 PRHDT and CDR2 FYEKMQ (reference sequence). DNA of the CDR3: TGTGCCAGCAGCTCAAGGATGAGCTCCTACGAGCAGTACTTC. Translating it yields CASSSRMSSYEQYF.